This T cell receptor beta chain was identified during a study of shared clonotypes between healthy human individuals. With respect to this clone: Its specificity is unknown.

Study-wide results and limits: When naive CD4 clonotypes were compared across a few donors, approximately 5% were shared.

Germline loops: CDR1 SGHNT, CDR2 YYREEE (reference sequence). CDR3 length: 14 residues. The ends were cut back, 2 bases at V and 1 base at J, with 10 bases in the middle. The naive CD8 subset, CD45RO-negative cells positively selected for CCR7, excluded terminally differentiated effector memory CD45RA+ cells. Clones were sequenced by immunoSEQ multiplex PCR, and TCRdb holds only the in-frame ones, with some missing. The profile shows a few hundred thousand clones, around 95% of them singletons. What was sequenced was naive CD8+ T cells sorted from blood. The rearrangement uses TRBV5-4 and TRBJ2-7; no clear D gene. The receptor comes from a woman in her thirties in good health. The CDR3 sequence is CASSFHGGSYEQYF. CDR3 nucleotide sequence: TGTGCCAGCAGCTTTCATGGTGGGTCCTACGAGCAGTACTTC.